A selection of T cell receptor beta chains follows, all from one sample in a study of CD8+ T cells in alopecia areata. Clones were read by immunoSEQ multiplex PCR, and TCRdb kept only the in-frame ones, dropping some. The sample lists over 95,000 clones; 41% were seen once. Sequenced input: CD4+ T cells sorted from blood. These receptors all stem from a human donor with alopecia areata. CDR3s include the opening cysteine and the closing phenylalanine or tryptophan. D genes are given only for firm matches. Rows give clone size only sometimes, using once, few, many, or a class for an expanded clone.

v_gene	j_gene	d_gene	abundance	CDR3nt	CDR3aa
TRBV9	TRBJ2-6	-	-	TGTGCCAGCAGCGTAGTGGGCCCGCGCAACGTCCTGACTTTC	CASSVVGPRNVLTF
TRBV18	TRBJ1-4	-	-	TGTGCCAGCTCACCACTGGTCCTGGAGCTGGGTGAAAAACTGTTTTTT	CASSPLVLELGEKLFF
TRBV28	TRBJ2-2	-	-	TGTGCCAGCCGGACAGTTACCGGGGAGCTGTTTTTT	CASRTVTGELFF
TRBV5-1	TRBJ2-6	-	few	TGCGCCAGCAGCCCGGTGGCTGGGGCCAACGTCCTGACTTTC	CASSPVAGANVLTF
TRBV4-2	TRBJ2-1	-	-	TGTGCCAGCAGCCAAGTAGCTGAGCGGTACTCCTACAATGAGCAGTTCTTC	CASSQVAERYSYNEQFF
TRBV7-9	TRBJ2-7	-	-	TGTGCCAGCAGCTTATTCACGAGCTCCTACGAGCAGTACTTC	CASSLFTSSYEQYF
TRBV5-6	TRBJ2-3	-	-	TGTGCCAGCAGCTTGTTTGGCGGACAGAGCACAGATACGCAGTATTTT	CASSLFGGQSTDTQYF
TRBV9	TRBJ1-2	TRBD1	-	TGTGCCAGCAGCCGCGCCGGGACAGGGTATGGCTACACCTTC	CASSRAGTGYGYTF
TRBV5-1	TRBJ2-3	-	-	TGCGCCAGCAGCTCCCCTAGCACAGATACGCAGTATTTT	CASSSPSTDTQYF
TRBV6-5	TRBJ2-1	-	-	TGTGCCAGCAGTTTCCGATACAATGAGCAGTTCTTC	CASSFRYNEQFF
TRBV29-1	TRBJ2-1	-	few	TGCAGCGTTGTCCAGGGCCCGAGCTCCTACAATGAGCAGTTCTTC	CSVVQGPSSYNEQFF
TRBV29-1	TRBJ1-4	-	few	TGCAGCGTTGAAGAAGGGGAAAAACTGTTTTTT	CSVEEGEKLFF
TRBV7-2	TRBJ2-7	TRBD1	-	TGTGCCAGCAGCGACCGGGACAGGTCCAACGAGCAGTACTTC	CASSDRDRSNEQYF
TRBV5-1	TRBJ2-2	-	-	TGCGCCAGCAGCCCATACCCGGCAGGGAACACCGGGGAGCTGTTTTTT	CASSPYPAGNTGELFF
TRBV29-1	TRBJ1-2	-	-	TGCAGCGTTGGGGAGTATGGCTACACCTTC	CSVGEYGYTF
TRBV5-1	TRBJ2-2	-	-	TGCGCCGGGCGGAAGAACACCGGGGAGCTGTTTTTT	CAGRKNTGELFF
TRBV7-2	TRBJ2-3	TRBD2	-	TGTGCCAGCAGCCGGACTAGCGGGGGGTTCTCAGATACGCAGTATTTT	CASSRTSGGFSDTQYF
TRBV4-1	TRBJ2-7	-	few	TGCGCCAGCAGCCATATAGGGACCTACGAGCAGTACTTC	CASSHIGTYEQYF
TRBV6-6	TRBJ2-3	TRBD1	few	TGTGCCAGCGGGACGACAGGGGGCACAGATACGCAGTATTTT	CASGTTGGTDTQYF
TRBV7-9	TRBJ1-1	-	-	TGTGCCAGTATTGAGGGCGCGGAGAACACTGAAGCTTTCTTT	CASIEGAENTEAFF
TRBV27	TRBJ2-5	TRBD2	-	TGTGCCAGCAGTTTATCGCATTCCTCGGCGGGGGGATCCCAAGAGACCCAGTACTTC	CASSLSHSSAGGSQETQYF
TRBV5-1	TRBJ2-1	TRBD2	-	TGCGCCAGCAGCCCCCCAGCGGGAGCCGGAAATGAGCAGTTCTTC	CASSPPAGAGNEQFF
TRBV29-1	TRBJ2-3	TRBD2	few	TGCAGCGTTGATGTACTAGCGGGACATCCAGATACGCAGTATTTT	CSVDVLAGHPDTQYF
TRBV7-2	TRBJ2-5	-	-	TGTGCCAGCAGAAGCACCCCCGGAAACCTTATCCAGTACTTC	CASRSTPGNLIQYF
TRBV14	TRBJ2-1	TRBD1	few	TGTGCCAGCAGCCAAGTTAGGGGGCTGTCTGAGCAGTTCTTC	CASSQVRGLSEQFF
TRBV5-6	TRBJ1-1	-	-	TGTGCCAGCAGCTTGGTCGGAGTAAAGTTAGCTGAAGCTTTCTTT	CASSLVGVKLAEAFF
TRBV7-2	TRBJ2-5	-	-	TGTGCCAGCAGCTTACTTATTACAGATGGGACCCAGTACTTC	CASSLLITDGTQYF
TRBV29-1	TRBJ2-1	TRBD2	few	TGCAGCGCTGGAGGCAGACTAGCCCACAATGAGCAGTTCTTC	CSAGGRLAHNEQFF